This T cell receptor (beta chain) was obtained from a study of tumor-infiltrating lymphocytes in oesophageal squamous cell carcinoma. MiXCR, applied by TCRdb to the PCR reads, yields one record per CDR3 protein. The sample comprises about 20,000 distinct CDR3 sequences, less than 50% of which are singletons, and more than 25% rests with the top ten. Between the trimmed V and J ends, which lost 5 bases and 5 bases, there was a span of 8 bases. Germline V gene sequence: CDR1 SGHVS, CDR2 FNYEAQ. CDR3 length: 12 amino acids. Source material: esophageal tumor tissue. The rearrangement joins TRBV7-6 to TRBJ2-3; D is ambiguous. The clonotype comes from a male donor with esophageal squamous cell carcinoma. The CDR3 spells CASSRLEDTQYF. In DNA, the CDR3 is TGTGCCAGCAGCCGACTGGAAGATACGCAGTATTTT.